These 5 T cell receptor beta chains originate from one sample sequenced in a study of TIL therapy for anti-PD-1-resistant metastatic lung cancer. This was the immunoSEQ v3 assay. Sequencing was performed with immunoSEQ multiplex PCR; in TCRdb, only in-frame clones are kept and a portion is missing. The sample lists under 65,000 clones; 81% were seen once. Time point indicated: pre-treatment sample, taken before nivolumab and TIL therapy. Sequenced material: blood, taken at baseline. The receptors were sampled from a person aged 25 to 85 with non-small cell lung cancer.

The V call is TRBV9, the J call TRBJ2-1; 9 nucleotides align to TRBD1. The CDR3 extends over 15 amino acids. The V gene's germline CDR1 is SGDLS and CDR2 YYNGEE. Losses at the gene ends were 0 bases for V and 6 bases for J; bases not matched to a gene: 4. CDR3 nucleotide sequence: TGTGCCAGCAGCGTAGTACAGGGGGCTCGCAATGAGCAGTTCTTC. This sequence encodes CASSVVQGARNEQFF.

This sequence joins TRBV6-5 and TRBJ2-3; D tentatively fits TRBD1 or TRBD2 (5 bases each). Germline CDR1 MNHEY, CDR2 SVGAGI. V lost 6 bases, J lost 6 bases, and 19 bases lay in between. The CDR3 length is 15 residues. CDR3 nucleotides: TGTGCCAGCAGGATAGGGACCTTACCCTCCGATACGCAGTATTTT. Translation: CASRIGTLPSDTQYF.

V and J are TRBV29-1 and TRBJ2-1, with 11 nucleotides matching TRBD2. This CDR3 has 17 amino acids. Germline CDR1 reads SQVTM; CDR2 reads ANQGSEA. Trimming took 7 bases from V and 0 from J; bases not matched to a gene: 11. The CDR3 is CSATDRLAGSSYNEQFF. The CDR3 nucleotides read TGCAGCGCCACCGACCGACTAGCGGGAAGCTCCTACAATGAGCAGTTCTTC.

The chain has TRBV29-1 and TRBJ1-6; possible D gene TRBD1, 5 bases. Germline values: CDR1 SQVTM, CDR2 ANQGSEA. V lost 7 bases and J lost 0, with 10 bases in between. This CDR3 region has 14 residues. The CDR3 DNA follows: TGCAGCGAATGGGGGAGCTCCTATAATTCACCCCTCCACTTT. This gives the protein CSEWGSSYNSPLHF.

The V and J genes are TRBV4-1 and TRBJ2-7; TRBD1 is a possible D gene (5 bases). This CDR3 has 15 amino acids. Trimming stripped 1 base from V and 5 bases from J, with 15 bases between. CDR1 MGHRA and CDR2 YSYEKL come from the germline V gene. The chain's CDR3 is CASSQAPGWLHEQYF. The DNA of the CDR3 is TGCGCCAGCAGCCAAGCGCCAGGGTGGCTCCACGAGCAGTACTTC.